This T cell receptor beta chain was identified during a study of beta chain features in type 1 diabetes. Study-wide context: Regarding age, gender and cell yields, patients proved similar to healthy donors.

All of the isolated RNA was reverse transcribed, so expressed TCRB transcripts were sequenced. The method was immunoSEQ multiplex PCR; TCRdb's version includes in-frame clones alone and lacks a portion of them. The data contain about 620,000 clones, around 15% of them singletons. The CDR3 is made up of 16 amino acids. Losses at the gene ends were 2 bases for V and 6 bases for J; bases not matched to a gene: 7. CDR1 and CDR2 from the germline V gene are MNHEY and SMNVEV (reference sequence). In this sample, this clone turned up a few times. Using CD45RO/CCR7/CD25/CD127/CD95/CD27, CD4+ naive, central memory, regulatory and stem cell-like memory cells were sorted.

The chain joins TRBV27 to TRBJ2-1; 10 bases fit TRBD1. Sequenced sample: naive CD4+ T cells from blood. This sequence originates from a man younger than 35 in good health. CDR3 coding DNA: TGTGCCAGCAGTTTAAGGGGGGGACAGGGGAGCAATGAGCAGTTCTTC. Protein product: CASSLRGGQGSNEQFF.